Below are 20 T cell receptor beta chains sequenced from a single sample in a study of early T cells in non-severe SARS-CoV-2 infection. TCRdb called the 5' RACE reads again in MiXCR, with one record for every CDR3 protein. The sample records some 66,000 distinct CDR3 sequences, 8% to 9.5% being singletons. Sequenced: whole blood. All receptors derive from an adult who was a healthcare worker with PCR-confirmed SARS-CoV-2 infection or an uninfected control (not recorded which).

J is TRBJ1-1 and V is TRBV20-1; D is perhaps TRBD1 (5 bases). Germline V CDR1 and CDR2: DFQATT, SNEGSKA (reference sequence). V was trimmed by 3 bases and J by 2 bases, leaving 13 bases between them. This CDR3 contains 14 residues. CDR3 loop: CSARGDSFNTEAFF. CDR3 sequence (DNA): TGCAGTGCTAGGGGTGACAGTTTTAACACTGAAGCTTTCTTT.

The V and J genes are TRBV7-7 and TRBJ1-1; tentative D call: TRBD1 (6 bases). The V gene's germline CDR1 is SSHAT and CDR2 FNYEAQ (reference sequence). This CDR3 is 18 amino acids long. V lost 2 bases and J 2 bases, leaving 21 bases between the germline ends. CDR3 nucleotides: TGTGCCAGCAGCTTACTCCCGACAGGACAACCGGGAAACACTGAAGCTTTCTTT. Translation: CASSLLPTGQPGNTEAFF.

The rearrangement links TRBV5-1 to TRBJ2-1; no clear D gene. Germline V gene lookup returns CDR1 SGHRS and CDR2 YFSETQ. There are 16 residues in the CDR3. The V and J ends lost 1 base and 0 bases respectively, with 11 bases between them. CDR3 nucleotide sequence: TGCGCCAGCAGCTTGCTTCAGGTTAGCTCCTACAATGAGCAGTTCTTC. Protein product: CASSLLQVSSYNEQFF.

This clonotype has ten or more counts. The CDR3 DNA reads as TGTGCCAGCAGTGACTCAGGGGGCGCCGGGGAGCTGTTTTTT. Encoded protein: CASSDSGGAGELFF. This rearrangement joins TRBV6-4 to TRBJ2-2; 7 positions agree with TRBD1. Germline lookup yields CDR1 MRHNA and CDR2 SNTAGT. J was trimmed by 6 bases and V by 0 bases; bases with no gene match: 1. This CDR3 has 14 residues.

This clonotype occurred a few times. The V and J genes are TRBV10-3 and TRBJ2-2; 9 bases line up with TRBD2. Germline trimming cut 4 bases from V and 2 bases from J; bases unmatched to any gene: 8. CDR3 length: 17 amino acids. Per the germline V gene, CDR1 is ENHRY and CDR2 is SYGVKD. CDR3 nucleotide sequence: TGTGCCATCAGTGGGGCCAGCGGGAGGCTCAACACCGGGGAGCTGTTTTTT. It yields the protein CAISGASGRLNTGELFF.

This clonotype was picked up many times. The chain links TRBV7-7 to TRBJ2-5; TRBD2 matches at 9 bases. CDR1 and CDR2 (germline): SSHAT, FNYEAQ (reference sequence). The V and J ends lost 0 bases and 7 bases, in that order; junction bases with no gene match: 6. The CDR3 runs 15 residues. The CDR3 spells CASSLASDSGRTQYF. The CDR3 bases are TGTGCCAGCAGCTTAGCGTCTGATAGCGGGAGGACCCAGTACTTC.

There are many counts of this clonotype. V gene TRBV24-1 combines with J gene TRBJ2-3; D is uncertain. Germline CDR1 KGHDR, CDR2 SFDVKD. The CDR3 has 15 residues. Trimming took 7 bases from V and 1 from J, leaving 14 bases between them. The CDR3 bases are TGTGCCACCAGGACGCGCGGATCTGGCACAGATACGCAGTATTTT. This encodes CATRTRGSGTDTQYF.

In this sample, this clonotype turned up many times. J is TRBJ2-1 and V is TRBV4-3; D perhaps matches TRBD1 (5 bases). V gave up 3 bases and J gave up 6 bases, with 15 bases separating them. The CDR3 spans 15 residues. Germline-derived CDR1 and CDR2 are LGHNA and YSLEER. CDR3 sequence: CASSQGLTTGNEQFF. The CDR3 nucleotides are TGCGCCAGCAGCCAGGGGCTCACAACCGGCAATGAGCAGTTCTTC.

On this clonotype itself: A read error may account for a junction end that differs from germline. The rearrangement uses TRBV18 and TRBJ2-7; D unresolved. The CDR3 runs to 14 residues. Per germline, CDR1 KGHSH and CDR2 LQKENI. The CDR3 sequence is CASLPPSTEYEQYF. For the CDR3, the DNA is TGTGCCAGCTTACCACCGAGTACGGAATACGAGCAGTACTTC.

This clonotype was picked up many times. CDR3 amino acids: CAISELAGGLDETQYF. The DNA of the CDR3 is TGTGCCATCAGTGAGCTAGCGGGAGGGCTCGACGAGACCCAGTACTTC. The V call is TRBV10-3, the J call TRBJ2-5; 12 nucleotides align to TRBD2. In germline, CDR1 is ENHRY, CDR2 SYGVKD. The trim removed 2 bases at V and 5 bases at J, leaving 6 bases unmatched. This CDR3 contains 16 residues.

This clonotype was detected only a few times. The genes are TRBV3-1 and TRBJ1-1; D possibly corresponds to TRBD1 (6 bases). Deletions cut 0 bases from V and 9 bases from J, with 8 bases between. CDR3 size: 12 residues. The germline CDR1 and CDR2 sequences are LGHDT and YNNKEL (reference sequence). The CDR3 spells CASSQDQGKAFF. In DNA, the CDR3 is TGTGCCAGCAGCCAAGATCAGGGGAAAGCTTTCTTT. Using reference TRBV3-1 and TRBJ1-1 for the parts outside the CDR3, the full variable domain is DTAVSQTPKYLVTQMGNDKSIKCEQNLGHDTMYWYKQDSKKFLKIMFSYNNKELIINETVPNRFSPKSPDKAHLNLHINSLELGDSAVYFCASSQDQGKAFFGQGTRLTVV.

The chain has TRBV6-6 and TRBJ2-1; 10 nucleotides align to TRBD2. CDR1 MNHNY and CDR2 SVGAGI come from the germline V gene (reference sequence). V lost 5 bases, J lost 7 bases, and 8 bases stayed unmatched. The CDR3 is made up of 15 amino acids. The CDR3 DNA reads TGTGCCAGCAGTGTTCTAGCGGGAGAGGGGAATGAGCAGTTCTTC. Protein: CASSVLAGEGNEQFF.

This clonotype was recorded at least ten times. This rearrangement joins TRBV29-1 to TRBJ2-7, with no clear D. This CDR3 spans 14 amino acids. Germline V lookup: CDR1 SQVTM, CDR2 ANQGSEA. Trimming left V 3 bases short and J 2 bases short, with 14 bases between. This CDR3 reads CSVDSRQDPYEQYF. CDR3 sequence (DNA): TGCAGCGTTGACTCCCGGCAGGACCCCTACGAGCAGTACTTC.

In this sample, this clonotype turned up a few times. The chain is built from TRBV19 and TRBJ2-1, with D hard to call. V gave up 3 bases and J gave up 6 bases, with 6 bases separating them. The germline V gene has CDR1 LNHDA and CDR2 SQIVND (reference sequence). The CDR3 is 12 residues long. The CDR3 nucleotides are TGTGCCAGTAGTATCCGGGCCAATGAGCAGTTCTTC. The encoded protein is CASSIRANEQFF.

This CDR3 is CASSLASGQGTQYF. The CDR3 DNA is TGTGCCAGCAGCTTGGCTAGCGGCCAGGGGACCCAGTACTTC. This chain joins TRBV7-3 and TRBJ2-5; 7 nucleotides agree with TRBD2. The CDR3 loop spans 14 amino acids. Germline trimming cut 3 bases from V and 7 bases from J; bases unmatched to any gene: 8. Germline V gene lookup returns CDR1 SGHTA and CDR2 FQGTGA.

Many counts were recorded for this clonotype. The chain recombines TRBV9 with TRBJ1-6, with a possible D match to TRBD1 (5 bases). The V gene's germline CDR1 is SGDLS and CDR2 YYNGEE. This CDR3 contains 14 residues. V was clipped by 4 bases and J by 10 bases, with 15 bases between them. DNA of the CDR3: TGTGCCAGCAGCCTGACTGACAGCGGGTCACCCCTCCACTTT. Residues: CASSLTDSGSPLHF.

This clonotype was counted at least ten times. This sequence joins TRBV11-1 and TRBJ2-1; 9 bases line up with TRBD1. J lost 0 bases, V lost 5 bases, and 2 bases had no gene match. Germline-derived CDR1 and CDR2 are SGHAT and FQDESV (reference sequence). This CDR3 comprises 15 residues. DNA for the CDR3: TGTGCCAGCAGCGTGACAGGGGGCTCCTACAATGAGCAGTTCTTC. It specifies CASSVTGGSYNEQFF.

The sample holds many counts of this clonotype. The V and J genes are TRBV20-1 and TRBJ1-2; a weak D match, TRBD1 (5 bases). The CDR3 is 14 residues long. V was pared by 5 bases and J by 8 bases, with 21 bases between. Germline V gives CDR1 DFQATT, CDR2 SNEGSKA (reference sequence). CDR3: CSAQILRGTFGYTF. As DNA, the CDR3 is TGCAGTGCTCAGATTTTGAGGGGAACTTTCGGCTACACCTTC.

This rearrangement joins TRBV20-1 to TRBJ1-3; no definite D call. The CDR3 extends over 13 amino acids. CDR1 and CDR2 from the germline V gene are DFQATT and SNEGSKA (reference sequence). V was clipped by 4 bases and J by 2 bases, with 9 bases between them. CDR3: CSATRHPGNTIYF. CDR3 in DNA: TGCAGTGCTACCAGGCACCCTGGAAACACCATATATTTT.

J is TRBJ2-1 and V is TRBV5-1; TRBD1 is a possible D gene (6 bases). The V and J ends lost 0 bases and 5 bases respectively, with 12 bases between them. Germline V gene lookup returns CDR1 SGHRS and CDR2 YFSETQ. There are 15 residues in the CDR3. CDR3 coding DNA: TGCGCCAGCAGCTTGGGGCAGGGACATCACAATGAGCAGTTCTTC. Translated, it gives CASSLGQGHHNEQFF.